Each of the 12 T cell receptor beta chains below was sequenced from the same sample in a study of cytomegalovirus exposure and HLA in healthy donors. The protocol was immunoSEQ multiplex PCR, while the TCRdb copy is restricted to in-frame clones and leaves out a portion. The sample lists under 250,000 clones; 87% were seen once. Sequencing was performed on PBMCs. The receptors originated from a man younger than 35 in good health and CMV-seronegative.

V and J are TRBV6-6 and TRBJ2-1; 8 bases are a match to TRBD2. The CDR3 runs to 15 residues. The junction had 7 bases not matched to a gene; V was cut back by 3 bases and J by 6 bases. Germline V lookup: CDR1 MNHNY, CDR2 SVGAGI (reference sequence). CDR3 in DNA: TGTGCCAGCAGTTATTTGCGGGGGGCTTCCAATGAGCAGTTCTTC. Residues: CASSYLRGASNEQFF.

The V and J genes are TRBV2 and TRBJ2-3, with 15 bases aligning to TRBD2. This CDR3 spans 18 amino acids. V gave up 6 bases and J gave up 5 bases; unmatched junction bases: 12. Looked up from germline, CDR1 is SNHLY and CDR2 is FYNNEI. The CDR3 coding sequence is TGTGCCAGCAGCCGAACAGGACTAGCGGGAGGGCCCGTAGATACGCAGTATTTT. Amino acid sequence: CASSRTGLAGGPVDTQYF. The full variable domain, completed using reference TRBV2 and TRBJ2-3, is EPEVTQTPSHQVTQMGQEVILRCVPISNHLYFYWYRQILGQKVEFLVSFYNNEISEKSEIFDDQFSVERPDGSNFTLKIRSTKLEDSAMYFCASSRTGLAGGPVDTQYFGPGTRLTVL.

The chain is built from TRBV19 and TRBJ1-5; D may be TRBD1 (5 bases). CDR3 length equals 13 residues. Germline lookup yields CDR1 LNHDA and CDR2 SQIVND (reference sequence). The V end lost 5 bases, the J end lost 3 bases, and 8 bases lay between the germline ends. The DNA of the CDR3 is TGTGCCAGTAGTGGACACGACAATCAGCCCCAGCATTTT. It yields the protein CASSGHDNQPQHF.

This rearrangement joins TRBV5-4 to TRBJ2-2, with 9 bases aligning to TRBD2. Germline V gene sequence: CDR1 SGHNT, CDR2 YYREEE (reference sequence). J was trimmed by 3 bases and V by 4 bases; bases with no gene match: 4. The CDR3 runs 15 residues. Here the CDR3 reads CASSVGTSHTGELFF. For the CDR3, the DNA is TGTGCCAGCAGCGTAGGGACTAGCCACACCGGGGAGCTGTTTTTT. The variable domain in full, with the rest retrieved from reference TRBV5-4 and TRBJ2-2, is ETGVTQSPTHLIKTRGQQVTLRCSSQSGHNTVSWYQQALGQGPQFIFQYYREEENGRGNFPPRFSGLQFPNYSSELNVNALELDDSALYLCASSVGTSHTGELFFGEGSRLTVL.

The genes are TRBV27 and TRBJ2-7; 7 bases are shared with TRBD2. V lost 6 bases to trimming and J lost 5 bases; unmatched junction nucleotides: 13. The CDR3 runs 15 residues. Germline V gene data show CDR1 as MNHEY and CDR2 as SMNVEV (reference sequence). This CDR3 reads CASSMLSAGRHEQYF. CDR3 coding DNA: TGTGCCAGCAGCATGCTGTCAGCGGGACGTCACGAGCAGTACTTC.

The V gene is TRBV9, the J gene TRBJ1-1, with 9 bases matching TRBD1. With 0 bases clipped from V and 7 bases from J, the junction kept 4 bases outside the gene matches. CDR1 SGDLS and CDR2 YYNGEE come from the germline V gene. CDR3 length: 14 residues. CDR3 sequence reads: CASSVDGTGIEAFF. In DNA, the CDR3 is TGTGCCAGCAGCGTAGATGGGACAGGGATTGAAGCTTTCTTT.

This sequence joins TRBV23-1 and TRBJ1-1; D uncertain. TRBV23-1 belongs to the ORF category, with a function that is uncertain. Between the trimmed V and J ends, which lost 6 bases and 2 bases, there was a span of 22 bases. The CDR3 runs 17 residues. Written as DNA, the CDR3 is TGCGCCAGCAGGCCAAGTATCTTTCGAGAGCTAAACACTGAAGCTTTCTTT. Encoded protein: CASRPSIFRELNTEAFF.

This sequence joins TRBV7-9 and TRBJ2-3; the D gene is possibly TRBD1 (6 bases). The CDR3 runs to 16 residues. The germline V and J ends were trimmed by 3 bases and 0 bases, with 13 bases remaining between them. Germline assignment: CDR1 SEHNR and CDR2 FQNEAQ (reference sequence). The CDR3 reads CASSLRTDTSTDTQYF. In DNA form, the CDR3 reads TGTGCCAGCAGCTTGAGGACAGATACTAGCACAGATACGCAGTATTTT. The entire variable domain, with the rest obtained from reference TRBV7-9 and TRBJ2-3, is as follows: DTGVSQNPRHKITKRGQNVTFRCDPISEHNRLYWYRQTLGQGPEFLTYFQNEAQLEKSRLLSDRFSAERPKGSFSTLEIQRTEQGDSAMYLCASSLRTDTSTDTQYFGPGTRLTVL.

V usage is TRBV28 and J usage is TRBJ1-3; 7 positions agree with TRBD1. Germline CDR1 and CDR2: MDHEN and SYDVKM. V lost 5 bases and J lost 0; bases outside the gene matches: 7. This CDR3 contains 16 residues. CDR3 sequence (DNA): TGTGCCAGCAGTGAGGCAGGGGGTATCTCTGGAAACACCATATATTTT. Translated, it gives CASSEAGGISGNTIYF.

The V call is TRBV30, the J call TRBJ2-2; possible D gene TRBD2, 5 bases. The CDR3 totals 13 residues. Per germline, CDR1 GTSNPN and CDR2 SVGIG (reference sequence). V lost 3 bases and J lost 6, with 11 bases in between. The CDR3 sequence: CAWSSTSAGELFF. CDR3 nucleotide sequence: TGTGCCTGGAGCTCTACTAGTGCCGGGGAGCTGTTTTTT.

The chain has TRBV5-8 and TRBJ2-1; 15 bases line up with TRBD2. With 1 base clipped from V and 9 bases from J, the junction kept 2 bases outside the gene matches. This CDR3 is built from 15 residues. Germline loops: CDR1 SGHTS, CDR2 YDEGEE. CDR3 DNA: TGTGCCAGCAGCTTGACGGGACTAGCGGGAGGTGAGCAGTTCTTC. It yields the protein CASSLTGLAGGEQFF.

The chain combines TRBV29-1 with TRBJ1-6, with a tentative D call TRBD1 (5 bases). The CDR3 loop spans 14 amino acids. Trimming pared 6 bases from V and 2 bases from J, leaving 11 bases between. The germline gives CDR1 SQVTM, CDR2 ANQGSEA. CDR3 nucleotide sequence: TGCAGCGTGCCCAGGGTTCCCTATAATTCACCCCTCCACTTT. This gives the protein CSVPRVPYNSPLHF.